This T cell receptor (beta chain) emerged from a study of shared clonotypes between healthy human individuals. Findings and limits, study-wide: Researchers sampled only blood; tissue repertoires likely differ. Clonotype sharing among donors, it was expected, would be affected by sequencing depth. Rarefaction showed that sequencing of sorted subsets was incomplete (despite large depth). Larger estimated richness was generally seen in naive subsets than in memory subsets.

Germline CDR1 and CDR2: GTSNPN and SVGIG (reference sequence). Trimming left V 2 bases short and J 6 bases short, with 8 bases between. The CDR3 has 12 residues. Concerning this clone: Its target is unknown.

Clones were sequenced by immunoSEQ multiplex PCR, and TCRdb holds only the in-frame ones, with some missing. Found here are approximately 2.4 million clones, about 94% of them singletons; the top ten hold roughly 0.13%. The clonotype was recovered from a man aged 18 to 30 in good health. The chain carries TRBV30 and TRBJ2-1; D is possibly TRBD1 or TRBD2 (5 bases each). The specimen was naive CD4+ T cells sorted from blood. The subset is: CD45RA+ positively selected. The CDR3 DNA reads TGTGCCTGGAGTTATGGGGGCAATGAGCAGTTCTTC. Translating it yields CAWSYGGNEQFF.